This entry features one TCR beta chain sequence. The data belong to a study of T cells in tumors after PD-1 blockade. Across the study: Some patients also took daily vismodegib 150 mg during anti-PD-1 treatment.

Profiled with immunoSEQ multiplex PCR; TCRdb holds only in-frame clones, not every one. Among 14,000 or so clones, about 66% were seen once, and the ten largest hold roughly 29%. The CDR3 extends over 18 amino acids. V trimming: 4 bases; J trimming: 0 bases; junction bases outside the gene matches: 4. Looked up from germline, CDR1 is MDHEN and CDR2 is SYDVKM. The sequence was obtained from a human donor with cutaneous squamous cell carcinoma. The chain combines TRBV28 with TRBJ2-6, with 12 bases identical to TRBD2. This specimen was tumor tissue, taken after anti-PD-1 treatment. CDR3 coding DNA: TGTGCCAGCAGTTCCTGGACTAGCGGGGACTCTGGGGCCAACGTCCTGACTTTC. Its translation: CASSSWTSGDSGANVLTF.